The sequence of this T cell receptor beta chain was determined in a study of T cell responses to AZD1222 COVID-19 vaccine (dated by TCRdb to 2020 to 2022). At the level of the whole study: Because spike-specific TCR depth and breadth did not differ between the two schedules, AZD1222 recipients who got a second dose at roughly 4 weeks were pooled with those who got a second dose at roughly 12 weeks. Trial participants were enrolled by age into 18-55, 56-69 and 70-plus year subgroups, with around 140, 26 and 57 TCR-sequenced participants respectively. TCR sequencing covered over 230 trial participants: some 210 given two doses of AZD1222 and approximately 25 given two doses of MenACWY control vaccine. Overall study results and their limits: Most participants were white British and females outnumbered males, and the authors suggested that clonal diversity may have been underestimated. Conclusions about previously exposed vaccinees were limited because only six or seven AZD1222 recipients were SARS-CoV-2 seropositive at baseline. The 56-69-year group was small, and its depth increase did not reach significance, likely because of low power. Because no day 14 peak-response samples were available, the repertoires could be characterized only after the peak T cell response. After two AZD1222 doses, both the breadth and the depth of spike-specific TCRs were significantly higher than at day 0 and than in MenACWY recipients. Epitopes outside the regions mutated in the B.1.351 and B.1.1.7 variants were reportedly recognized by nearly half of the unique spike-specific TCRs. The whole spike protein was spanned by vaccine-associated CD4 TCRs, and dominant responses were seen in regions 160-218 and 743-854.

This clone has only one observation. The target of this receptor is not known. Qualities for individual bases were not recorded, and no much larger clone is one base off. The germline V gene yields SQVTM for CDR1 and ANQGSEA for CDR2. The junction carries 10 bases between V and J, which are trimmed by 7 bases and 4 bases respectively. Including the terminal cysteine and phenylalanine, the CDR3 comprises 11 residues. Just the 33-base CDR3 DNA is kept, in frame starting at base 1. According to the study, the label for this sample's time point signals: baseline before first vaccination. Vaccinee samples were obtained from the UK trials COV001 and COV002, which included a single-blind randomized controlled phase 2/3 trial of AZD1222 (ChAdOx1 nCoV-19) in healthy adults. For TCRbeta chain sequencing, PBMC samples from trial participants were taken at day 0 and at day 28 after the second dose. The CDR3 regions of human TCRbeta chains were analyzed by immunosequencing. The paper's data handling went like this. Repertoire TCRs were matched against a reference library of SARS-CoV-2-specific TCRs generated with the MIRA antigen-specificity platform. Breadth was defined as the fraction of unique TCRs that were SARS-CoV-2-associated. Depth was defined as the fraction of total T cells that were SARS-CoV-2-associated. Using the MIRA data, every spike-specific TCR was mapped to the spike region that the TCR reacted to and assigned to either a CD4 or a CD8 class. Log10-transformed breadth and depth values were compared by one-way ANOVA with Sidak's multiple comparisons tests. The table was pulled from immuneACCESS by TCRdb, which kept in-frame rearrangements only. Such tables lose some clones; where checked, under half of the loss comes from unresolved V genes, and the rest has no known cause. That table supplies the V and J calls and clone size; D and trimming were determined from the DNA. A total of 90,000 to 120,000 clones appear in this sample, about 91% of them only once. The ten most abundant clones make up about 19% of the sample.

In this chain, TRBV29-1 is recombined with TRBJ1-1; no D gene is confidently identified. The input for sequencing was peripheral blood, taken on day 0 of AZD1222 vaccination. The TCR comes from an adult in good health. The CDR3 corresponds to CSGEDGTEAFF. The base sequence is TGCAGCGGCGAAGATGGCACTGAAGCTTTCTTT.